The clone carrying this T cell receptor beta chain was recorded a few times. The antigen is unknown. TCRdb analysed the 5' RACE reads with MiXCR anew, one entry per CDR3 protein. The data show approximately 540,000 distinct CDR3 sequences, with roughly an eighth seen just once and almost 7% held by the top ten. Germline V gene data show CDR1 as DFQATT and CDR2 as SNEGSKA (reference sequence). The CDR3 is 15 residues long. Trimming took off 0 bases at V and 0 bases at J, with 9 bases between the two ends. These data belong to a study of CD8 T cells in ankylosing spondylitis. Study-wide results and limits: The authors reported significant enrichment of disease-linked clones in matched ankylosing spondylitis synovial fluid. Characteristic of ankylosing spondylitis blood, it appeared, was a TCR beta motif comprising about eight highly homologous variants.

The chain is built from TRBV20-1 and TRBJ1-5; weak D call: TRBD1 (6 bases). This receptor was taken from a male donor with ankylosing spondylitis. Material for sequencing was blood, either unsorted or a sorted T cell fraction (not recorded which). The CDR3: CSARDPGASNQPQHF. In DNA form, the CDR3 reads TGCAGTGCTAGAGATCCGGGGGCTAGCAATCAGCCCCAGCATTTT.